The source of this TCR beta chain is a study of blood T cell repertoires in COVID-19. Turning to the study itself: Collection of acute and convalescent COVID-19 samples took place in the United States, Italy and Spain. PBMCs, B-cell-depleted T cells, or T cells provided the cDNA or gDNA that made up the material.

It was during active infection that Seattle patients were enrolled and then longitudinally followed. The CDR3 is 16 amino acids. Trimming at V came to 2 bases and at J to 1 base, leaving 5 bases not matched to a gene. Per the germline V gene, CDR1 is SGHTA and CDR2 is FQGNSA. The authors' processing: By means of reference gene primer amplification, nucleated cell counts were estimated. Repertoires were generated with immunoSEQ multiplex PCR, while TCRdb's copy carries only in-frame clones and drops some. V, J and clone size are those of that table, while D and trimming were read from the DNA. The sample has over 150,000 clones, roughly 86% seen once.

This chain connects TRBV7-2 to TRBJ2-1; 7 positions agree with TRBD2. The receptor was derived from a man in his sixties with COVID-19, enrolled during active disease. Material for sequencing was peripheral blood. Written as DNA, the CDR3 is TGTGCCAGCAGCTTAAGGCTAGCGGATTCCTACAATGAGCAGTTCTTC. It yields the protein CASSLRLADSYNEQFF.